Listed below are T cell receptor beta chains from one sample, sequenced in a study of OX40 agonist ivuxolimab in advanced cancers. Repertoires were generated with immunoSEQ multiplex PCR, while TCRdb's copy carries only in-frame clones and drops some. The table records tens of thousands of clones, 65% to 85% of them present only once. The sample in question was CD4+ or CD8+ T cells sorted from blood, obtained in a trial of the OX40 agonist ivuxolimab. The receptors shown here come from an adult with an advanced solid tumor such as melanoma, head and neck, liver or kidney cancer. The CDR3 runs from the conserved cysteine through the conserved F or W. The D gene is left open where the match is weak. A row's size may be missing; if present it is once, few, many or a size class.

TGTGCCAGCAGCTTAGGCTTACAGGGCTACGAGCAGTACTTC	CASSLGLQGYEQYF	TRBJ2-7	.	TRBV7-6	14	.
TGTGCCAGCGGAACGGACAGGGGGAGCATTCAGTACTTC	CASGTDRGSIQYF	TRBJ2-4	TRBD1	TRBV2	13	.
TGTGCCAGCAGTTTATATGGCTTGGGACAGGGGGACACTGAAGCTTTCTTT	CASSLYGLGQGDTEAFF	TRBJ1-1	TRBD1	TRBV27	17	.
TGTGCCAGCAGCTTCAGGACAGGGGATCGGCAGTTCTTC	CASSFRTGDRQFF	TRBJ2-1	TRBD1	TRBV7-2	13	.
TGTGCCAGCAGCTTAGCCGCGACAGGGCCCGAGGGGCAGTTCTTC	CASSLAATGPEGQFF	TRBJ2-1	TRBD1	TRBV7-8	15	.
TGTGCCAGCAGTTTAAGAGCTCTGGGGCCCCAGCATTTT	CASSLRALGPQHF	TRBJ1-5	.	TRBV6-6	13	.
TGTGCCAGCACCCGGGCCGCCTCTGGGGCCAACGTCCTGACTTTC	CASTRAASGANVLTF	TRBJ2-6	.	TRBV6-6	15	.
TGCGCCAGCAGCTTTACAGGGGCGAGCTCTGGAAACACCATATATTTT	CASSFTGASSGNTIYF	TRBJ1-3	TRBD1	TRBV5-1	16	.
TGTGCCAGCAGTGACGGGAGCCGGGGAGAAAAACTGTTTTTT	CASSDGSRGEKLFF	TRBJ1-4	.	TRBV25-1	14	large
TGCAGCGTGGCCGAACTAAACTATGGCTACACCTTC	CSVAELNYGYTF	TRBJ1-2	.	TRBV29-1	12	.
TGTGCCAGCACTATGAAGAGGGGGGCCCCCTACGAGCAGTACTTC	CASTMKRGAPYEQYF	TRBJ2-7	.	TRBV2	15	.
TGTGCCAGCTCACCAGGCCAGGGGAGCAGGGAGCAGTTCTTC	CASSPGQGSREQFF	TRBJ2-1	.	TRBV18	14	.
TGTGCCAGCAAACACCGCCTAGCTTTGACAGATACGCAGTATTTT	CASKHRLALTDTQYF	TRBJ2-3	.	TRBV27	15	.
TGTGCCAGCAGCTTGGAGCTAGCGGGGAACACCGGGGAGCTGTTTTTT	CASSLELAGNTGELFF	TRBJ2-2	TRBD2	TRBV5-4	16	.
TGTGCCAGCAGTTATGACAGGGGGCTTTCTGGAAACACCATATATTTT	CASSYDRGLSGNTIYF	TRBJ1-3	TRBD1	TRBV6-6	16	.
TGTGCCAGCAGTGAACGCGGGAGTGCAAACACCGGGGAGCTGTTTTTT	CASSERGSANTGELFF	TRBJ2-2	TRBD2	TRBV2	16	.
TGTGCCAGCAGCCAAGGACAGGGCAAAAACATTCAGTACTTC	CASSQGQGKNIQYF	TRBJ2-4	TRBD1	TRBV4-2	14	.
TGTGCCAGTACCCTACGACAGATTAGCAATCAGCCCCAGCATTTT	CASTLRQISNQPQHF	TRBJ1-5	.	TRBV19	15	.
TGTGCCAGCAGCTTAGTATGGCTGGGAAATTCACCCCTCCACTTT	CASSLVWLGNSPLHF	TRBJ1-6	.	TRBV7-2	15	.
TGTGCCAGCAGTGCCTCCGGGGGGCTGGGCACCGGGGAGCTGTTTTTT	CASSASGGLGTGELFF	TRBJ2-2	.	TRBV2	16	once
TGTGCCAGCATAGGTGTGTCAACTGGAAACACCATATATTTT	CASIGVSTGNTIYF	TRBJ1-3	.	TRBV6-6	14	once
TGCGCCAGCAGCCAAGAAGGGGGGGCCCTCGCTTCCGATACGCAGTATTTT	CASSQEGGALASDTQYF	TRBJ2-3	.	TRBV4-1	17	.